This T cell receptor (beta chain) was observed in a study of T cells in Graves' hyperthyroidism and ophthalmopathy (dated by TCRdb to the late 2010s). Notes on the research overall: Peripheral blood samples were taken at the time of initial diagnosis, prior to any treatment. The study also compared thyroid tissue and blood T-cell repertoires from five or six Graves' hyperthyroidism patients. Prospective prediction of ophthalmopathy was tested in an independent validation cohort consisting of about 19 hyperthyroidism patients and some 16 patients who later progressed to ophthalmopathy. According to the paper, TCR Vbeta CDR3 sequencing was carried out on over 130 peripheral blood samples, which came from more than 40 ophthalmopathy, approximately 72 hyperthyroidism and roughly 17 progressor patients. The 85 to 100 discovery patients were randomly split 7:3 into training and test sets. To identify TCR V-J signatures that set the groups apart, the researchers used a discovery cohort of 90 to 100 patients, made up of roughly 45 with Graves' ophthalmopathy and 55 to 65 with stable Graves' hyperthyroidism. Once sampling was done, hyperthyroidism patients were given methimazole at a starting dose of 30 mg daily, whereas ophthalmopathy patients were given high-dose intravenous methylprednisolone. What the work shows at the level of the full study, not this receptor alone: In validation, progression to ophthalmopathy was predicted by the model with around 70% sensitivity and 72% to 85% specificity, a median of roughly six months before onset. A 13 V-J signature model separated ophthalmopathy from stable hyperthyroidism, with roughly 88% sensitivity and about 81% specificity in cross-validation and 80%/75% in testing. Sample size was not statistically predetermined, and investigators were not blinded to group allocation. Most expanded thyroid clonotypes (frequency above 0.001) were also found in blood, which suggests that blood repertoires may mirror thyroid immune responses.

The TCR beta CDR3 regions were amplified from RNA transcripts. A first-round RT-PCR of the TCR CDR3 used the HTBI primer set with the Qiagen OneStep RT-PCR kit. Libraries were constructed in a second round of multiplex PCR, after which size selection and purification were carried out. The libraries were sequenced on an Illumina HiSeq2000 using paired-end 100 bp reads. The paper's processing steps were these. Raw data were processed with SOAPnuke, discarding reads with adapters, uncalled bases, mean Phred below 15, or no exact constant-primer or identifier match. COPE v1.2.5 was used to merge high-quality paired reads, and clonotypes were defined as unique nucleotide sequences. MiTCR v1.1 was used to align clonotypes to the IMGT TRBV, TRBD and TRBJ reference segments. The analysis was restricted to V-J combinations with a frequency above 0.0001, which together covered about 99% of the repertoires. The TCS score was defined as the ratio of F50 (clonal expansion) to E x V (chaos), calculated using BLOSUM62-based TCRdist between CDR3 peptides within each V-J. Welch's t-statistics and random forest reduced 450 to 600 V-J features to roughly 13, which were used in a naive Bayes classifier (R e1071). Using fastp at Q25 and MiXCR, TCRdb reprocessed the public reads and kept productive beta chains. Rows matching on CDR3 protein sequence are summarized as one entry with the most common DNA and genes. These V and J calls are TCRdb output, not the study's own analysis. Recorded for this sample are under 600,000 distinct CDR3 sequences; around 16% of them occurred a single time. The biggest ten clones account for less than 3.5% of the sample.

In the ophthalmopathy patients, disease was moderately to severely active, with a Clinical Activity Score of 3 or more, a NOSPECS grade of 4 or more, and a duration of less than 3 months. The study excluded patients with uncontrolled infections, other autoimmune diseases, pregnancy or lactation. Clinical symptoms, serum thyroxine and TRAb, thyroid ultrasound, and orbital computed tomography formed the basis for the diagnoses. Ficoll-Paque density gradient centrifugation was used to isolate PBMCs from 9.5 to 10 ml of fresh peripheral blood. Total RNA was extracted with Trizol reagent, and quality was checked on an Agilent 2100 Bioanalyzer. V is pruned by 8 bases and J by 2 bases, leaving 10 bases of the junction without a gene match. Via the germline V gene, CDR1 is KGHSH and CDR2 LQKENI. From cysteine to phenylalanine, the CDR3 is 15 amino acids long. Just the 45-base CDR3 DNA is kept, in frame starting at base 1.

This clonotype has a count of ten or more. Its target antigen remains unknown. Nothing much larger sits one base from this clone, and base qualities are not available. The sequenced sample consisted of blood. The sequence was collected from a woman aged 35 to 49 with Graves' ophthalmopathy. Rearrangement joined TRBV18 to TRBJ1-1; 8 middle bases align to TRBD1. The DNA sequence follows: TGTGCCAGCAGTCCCCGGACAGGGCCAAACACTGAAGCTTTCTTT. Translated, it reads CASSPRTGPNTEAFF. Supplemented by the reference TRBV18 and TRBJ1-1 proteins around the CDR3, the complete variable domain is NAGVMQNPRHLVRRRGQEARLRCSPMKGHSHVYWYRQLPEEGLKFMVYLQKENIIDESGMPKERFSAEFPKEGPSILRIQQVVRGDSAAYFCASSPRTGPNTEAFFGQGTRLTVV.